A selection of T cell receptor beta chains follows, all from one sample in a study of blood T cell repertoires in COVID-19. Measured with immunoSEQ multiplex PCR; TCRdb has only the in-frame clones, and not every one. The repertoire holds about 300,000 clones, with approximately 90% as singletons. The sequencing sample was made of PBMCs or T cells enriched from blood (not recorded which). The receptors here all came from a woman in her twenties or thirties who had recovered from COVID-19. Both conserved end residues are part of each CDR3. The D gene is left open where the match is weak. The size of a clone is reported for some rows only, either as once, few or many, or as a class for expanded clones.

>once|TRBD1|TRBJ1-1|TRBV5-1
TGCGCCAGCAGCTTGGTTAGGGGACAGGGGTTGAACACTGAAGCTTTCTTT
CASSLVRGQGLNTEAFF
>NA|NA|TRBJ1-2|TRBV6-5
TGTGCCAGCACACACCGGGCCGGGGTCCTGGGCTACACCTTC
CASTHRAGVLGYTF
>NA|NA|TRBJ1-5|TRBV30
TGTGCCTGGAGCCGGGACTACAATCAGCCCCAGCATTTT
CAWSRDYNQPQHF
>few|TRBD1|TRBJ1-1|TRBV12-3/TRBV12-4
TGTGCCAGCAGAGACAGGGGTACCACTGAAGCTTTCTTT
CASRDRGTTEAFF
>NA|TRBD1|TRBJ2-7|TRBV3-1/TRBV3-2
TGTGCCAGCAGCCGAAGAGAAAGAGCGCAGGGGGAGATTTTCGAGCAGTACTTC
CASSRRERAQGEIFEQYF
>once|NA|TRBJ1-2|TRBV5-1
TGCGCCAGCAGCACCGGACAGAACTATGGCTACACCTTC
CASSTGQNYGYTF
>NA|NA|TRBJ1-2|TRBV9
TGTGCCAGCAGCGCCAGGGCCTCTGGCTACACCTTC
CASSARASGYTF
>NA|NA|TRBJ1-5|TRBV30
TGTGCCTGGAGCCCGGGGGGCTCGTCCCAGCATTTT
CAWSPGGSSQHF
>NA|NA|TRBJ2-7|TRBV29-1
TGCAGCGTTGAAGCGGACAAGCCCTACGAGCAGTACTTC
CSVEADKPYEQYF
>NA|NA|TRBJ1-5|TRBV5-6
TGTGCCAGCAGCCGCGCCCGGACACATAATAGCAATCAGCCCCAGCATTTT
CASSRARTHNSNQPQHF
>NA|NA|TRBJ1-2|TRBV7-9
TGTGCCAGCAGCTTGGGGCCCCCCCAGGGCAACTATGGCTACACCTTC
CASSLGPPQGNYGYTF
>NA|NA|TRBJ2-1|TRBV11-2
TGTGCCAGCAGCTACCCCGGGCCGGGGGATGAGCAGTTCTTC
CASSYPGPGDEQFF
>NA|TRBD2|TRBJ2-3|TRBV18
TGTGCCAGCTCACCACTTCGCGGGGGGAACACAGATACGCAGTATTTT
CASSPLRGGNTDTQYF
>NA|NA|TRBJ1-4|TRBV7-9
TGTGCCAGCAGCTTAGGGAGATCAACTAATGAAAAACTGTTTTTT
CASSLGRSTNEKLFF
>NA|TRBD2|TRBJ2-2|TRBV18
TGTGCCAGCTCACCACCACTAGCGGAGAACACCGGGGAGCTGTTTTTT
CASSPPLAENTGELFF
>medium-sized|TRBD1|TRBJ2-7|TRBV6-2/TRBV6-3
TGTGCCAGCAGTTACTCGGGGACAGGGGGTGAGCAGTACTTC
CASSYSGTGGEQYF
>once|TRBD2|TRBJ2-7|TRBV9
TGTGCCAGCAGCGAGGGGGCTAGCGGGAGGGGATACGAGCAGTACTTC
CASSEGASGRGYEQYF
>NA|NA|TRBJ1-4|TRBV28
TGTGCCAGCAGGGGGGGGGACTTAGGCCGAGAAAAACTGTTTTTT
CASRGGDLGREKLFF
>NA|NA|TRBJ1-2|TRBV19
TGTGCCAGTAGTATCCTCGGGGGGAGCTATGGCTACACCTTC
CASSILGGSYGYTF
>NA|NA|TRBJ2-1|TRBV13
TGTGCCAGCAGCCCTCGGGACTTGGAGCAGTTCTTC
CASSPRDLEQFF
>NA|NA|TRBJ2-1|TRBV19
TGTGCCAGTAGTATTTCGCGGATCAACAAGCAGTTCTTC
CASSISRINKQFF
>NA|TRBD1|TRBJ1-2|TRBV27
TGTGCCAGCCGACAGGGGGCTTGGTATGGCTACACCTTC
CASRQGAWYGYTF
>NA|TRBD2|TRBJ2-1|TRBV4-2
TGTGCCAGCAGCCAAGAAGTAGCGGGGGCCCTCGGAGAGCAGTTCTTC
CASSQEVAGALGEQFF
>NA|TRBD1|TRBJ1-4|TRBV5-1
TGCGCCAGCAGCCCCGGGACAGGGGGGGTCCGAACTAATGAAAAACTGTTTTTT
CASSPGTGGVRTNEKLFF
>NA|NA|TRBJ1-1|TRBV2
TGTGCCAGCTCAGTAATGAACACTGAAGCTTTCTTT
CASSVMNTEAFF
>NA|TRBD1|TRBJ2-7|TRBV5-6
TGTGCCAGCAGCCAGTTCCGGGACAGGGGGCGCCAAGAGCAGTACTTC
CASSQFRDRGRQEQYF
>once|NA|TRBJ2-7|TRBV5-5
TGTGCCAGCAGCCAGGGGACCGACGGCGTCGAGCAGTACTTC
CASSQGTDGVEQYF
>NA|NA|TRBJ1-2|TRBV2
TGTGCCAGCAGTGAAGCGGCAGGGATCCTCGCCGGCTACACCTTC
CASSEAAGILAGYTF
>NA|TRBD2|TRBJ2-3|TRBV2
TGTGCCAGCAAAACTAGCGGACCCCCAGATACGCAGTATTTT
CASKTSGPPDTQYF
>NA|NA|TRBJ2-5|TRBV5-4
TGTGCCAGCAGCCCAACAGGGTTCGGGGAGACCCAGTACTTC
CASSPTGFGETQYF
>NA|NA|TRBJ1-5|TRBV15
TGTGCCACCAGCAGTGACATGGCCCTCCAGGGTAGACAGCCCCAGCATTTT
CATSSDMALQGRQPQHF
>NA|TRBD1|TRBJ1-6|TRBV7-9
TGTGCCAGTAGGGTACAGGGGAATTCACCCCTCCACTTT
CASRVQGNSPLHF
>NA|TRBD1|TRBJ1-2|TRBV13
TGTGCCAGCAGCTCGACGATGACAGGGGGCTATGGCTACACCTTC
CASSSTMTGGYGYTF
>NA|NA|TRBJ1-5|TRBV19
TGTGCCAGTAGTCTGAATCAGCCCCAGCATTTT
CASSLNQPQHF
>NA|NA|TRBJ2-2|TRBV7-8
TGTGCCAGCAGCTTAGCGGGGCAGACCGGGGAGCTGTTTTTT
CASSLAGQTGELFF
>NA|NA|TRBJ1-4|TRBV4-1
TGCGCCAGCAGCCAAGATGAGGGCTCAGCTAATGAAAAACTGTTTTTT
CASSQDEGSANEKLFF
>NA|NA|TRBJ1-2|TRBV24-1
TGTGCCACCAGTGATTTGAATCAGGGAAGTGGCTATGGCTACACCTTC
CATSDLNQGSGYGYTF
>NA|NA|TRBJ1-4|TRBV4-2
TGTGCCAGCAGCCAAGATCCGGGGAGGGTTAATGAAAAACTGTTTTTT
CASSQDPGRVNEKLFF
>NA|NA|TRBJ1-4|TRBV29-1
TGCAGCGTTGGGACTGGCCCTAATGAAAAACTGTTTTTT
CSVGTGPNEKLFF
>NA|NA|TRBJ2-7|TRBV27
TGTGCCAGCAGAGACAACTACGAGCAGTACTTC
CASRDNYEQYF
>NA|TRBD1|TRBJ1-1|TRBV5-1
TGCGCCAGCAGCCCGCGGCTGACAGGGGGCGCATTGGGATCTGAAGCTTTCTTT
CASSPRLTGGALGSEAFF
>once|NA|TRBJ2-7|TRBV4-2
TGTGCCAGCAGCCAAGATTGGCCTAGCTACGAGCAGTACTTC
CASSQDWPSYEQYF
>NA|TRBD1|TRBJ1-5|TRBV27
TGTGCCAGTGGACAGGGGGTCAGTCAGCCCCAGCATTTT
CASGQGVSQPQHF
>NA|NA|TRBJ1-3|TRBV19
TGTGCCAGTACCCGGGGAGGGGCAGCTGGAAACACCATATATTTT
CASTRGGAAGNTIYF
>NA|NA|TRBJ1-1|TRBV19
TGTGCCAGTAGTGACGGGGGGACTGAAGCTTTCTTT
CASSDGGTEAFF
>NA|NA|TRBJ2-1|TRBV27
TGTGCCAGCAGTTTAATGGGGGCCGGAAATGAGCAGTTCTTC
CASSLMGAGNEQFF
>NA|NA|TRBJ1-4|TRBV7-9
TGTGCCAGCAGCCAGGTCTGGGGGCTAGAAGAAAAACTGTTTTTT
CASSQVWGLEEKLFF
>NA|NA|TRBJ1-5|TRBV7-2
TGTGCCAGCAGCGGTTCGAGGGGGGGGGTCAGCAATCAGCCCCAGCATTTT
CASSGSRGGVSNQPQHF
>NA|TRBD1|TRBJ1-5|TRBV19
TGTGCCAGTAACCAAAACAGGGGCGGTCAGCCCCAGCATTTT
CASNQNRGGQPQHF
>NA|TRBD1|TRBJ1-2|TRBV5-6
TGTGCCAGCAGCCAAATTCGACAGGGGCGCGATGGCTACACCTTC
CASSQIRQGRDGYTF
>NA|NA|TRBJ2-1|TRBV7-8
TGTGCCAGCAGCTTAGGCAGGGGACCAAGCTCCTACAATGAGCAGTTCTTC
CASSLGRGPSSYNEQFF
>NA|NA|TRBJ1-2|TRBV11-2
TGTGCCAGCAGCTGGGGGGGCCCGGTTGGCTACACCTTC
CASSWGGPVGYTF
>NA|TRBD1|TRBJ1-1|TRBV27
TGTGCCAGCAGCACAGAGGGACAGGGGAACACTGAAGCTTTCTTT
CASSTEGQGNTEAFF